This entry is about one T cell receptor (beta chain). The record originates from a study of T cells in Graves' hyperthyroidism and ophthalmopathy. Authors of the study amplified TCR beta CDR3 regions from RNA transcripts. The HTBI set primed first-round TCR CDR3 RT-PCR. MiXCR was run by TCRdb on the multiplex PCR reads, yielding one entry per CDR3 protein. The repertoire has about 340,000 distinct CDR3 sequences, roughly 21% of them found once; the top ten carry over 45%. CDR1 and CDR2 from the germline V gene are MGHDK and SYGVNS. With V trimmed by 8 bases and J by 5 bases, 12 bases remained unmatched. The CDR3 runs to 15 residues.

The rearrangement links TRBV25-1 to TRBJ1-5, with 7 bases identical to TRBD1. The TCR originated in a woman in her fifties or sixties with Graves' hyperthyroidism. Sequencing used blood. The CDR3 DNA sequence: TGTGCCAGCCCTCCCCCGACAGGGTTTGATCAGCCCCAGCATTTT. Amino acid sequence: CASPPPTGFDQPQHF.